The present T cell receptor beta chain was sequenced within a study of shared clonotypes between healthy human individuals. General study findings and limits: Sample collection involved blood only; tissue repertoires are likely different.

The CDR3 is 16 residues long. V lost 0 bases to trimming and J lost 0 bases, with 11 bases between them. Germline V gene lookup returns CDR1 SGHNT and CDR2 YYREEE (reference sequence). This clone turned up a few times. Its antigen is undetermined. Assay used: immunoSEQ multiplex PCR; TCRdb lists only in-frame clones, some missing. The sample lists roughly 500,000 clones, less than 85% occurring once. The source material was PBMCs. The receptor was isolated from a woman between 40 and 55 years old in good health. Some clones in this sample may be carry-over from other donors' samples. V and J are TRBV5-4 and TRBJ2-3, with D perhaps TRBD1 (6 bases). For the CDR3, the DNA is TGTGCCAGCAGCTTGGATCAGGGGACCAGCACAGATACGCAGTATTTT. Translation gives CASSLDQGTSTDTQYF.